Shown below are 11 T cell receptor beta chains from a single sample sequenced in a study of response to subunit inactivated influenza vaccine listed by TCRdb under 2018. The protocol used for the library was RT-PCR. Sequencing used an Illumina HiSeq 2500. TCRdb applied fastp at Q25 and MiXCR to the public reads, then kept only in-frame beta chains. Each CDR3 protein gets just one entry, which takes the most common genes and DNA from the rows behind it. This sample holds about 780,000 distinct CDR3 sequences; less than 20% were observed only once. About 11% of the sample is taken by the ten largest. Sequencing used PBMCs from blood, obtained more than 4 days after vaccination. The receptors derive from a man aged 45 to 65 who received an inactivated influenza vaccine. Donor details come from another sample of the same person, matched by shared clones.

J is TRBJ1-1 and V is TRBV4-3; weak D call: TRBD1 (6 bases). CDR3 length equals 14 residues. Germline CDR1 is LGHNA and CDR2 is YSLEER. V lost 0 bases to trimming and J lost 10 bases, with 15 bases between them. CDR3 loop: CASSQETTGGSAFF. DNA for the CDR3: TGCGCCAGCAGCCAAGAAACGACAGGCGGTTCAGCTTTCTTT.

This clonotype was recorded a few times. V and J are TRBV7-2 and TRBJ2-3; no reliable D call. Germline CDR1 SGHTA, CDR2 FQGNSA. The V gene lost 5 bases and the J gene lost 6 bases, with 9 bases spanning the gap. The CDR3 is 12 amino acids. The CDR3 DNA is TGTGCCAGCAGCCCCCTCAGGGATACGCAGTATTTT. Translated: CASSPLRDTQYF.

This clonotype showed up many times. V and J are TRBV20-1 and TRBJ2-6, with unresolved D. This CDR3 region has 13 residues. Between the trimmed V and J ends, which lost 7 bases and 1 base, there was a span of 8 bases. Germline V lookup: CDR1 DFQATT, CDR2 SNEGSKA (reference sequence). The CDR3 loop is CSVPVSGANVLTF. The DNA for the CDR3 is TGCAGTGTCCCAGTATCTGGGGCCAACGTCCTGACTTTC.

V is TRBV7-9 and J is TRBJ2-5, with D unresolved. CDR3 length: 14 amino acids. Germline V gene sequence: CDR1 SEHNR, CDR2 FQNEAQ (reference sequence). Trimming stripped 1 base from V and 0 bases from J, with 6 bases between. CDR3 nucleotides: TGTGCCAGCAGCTTAGGTCAGGACCAAGAGACCCAGTACTTC. Its protein product is CASSLGQDQETQYF.

In this sample, this clonotype turned up a few times. The CDR3 loop is CASSYSSGGRSSYNEQFF. In DNA form, the CDR3 reads TGTGCCAGCAGTTATTCTAGCGGGGGCCGGAGCTCCTACAATGAGCAGTTCTTC. This chain uses TRBV27 with TRBJ2-1; 10 bases match TRBD2. The CDR3 spans 18 residues. V trimming: 4 bases; J trimming: 0 bases; junction bases outside the gene matches: 9. Germline CDR1 and CDR2: MNHEY and SMNVEV (reference sequence).

This clonotype was detected only a few times. CDR3 protein: CASSLGASGYNEQFF. The CDR3 DNA is TGCGCCAGCAGCCTAGGGGCTAGCGGCTACAATGAGCAGTTCTTC. The chain carries TRBV5-1 and TRBJ2-1; 7 bases agree with TRBD2. CDR1 is SGHRS, CDR2 YFSETQ, per germline. The CDR3 covers 15 residues. After removal of 4 bases from V and 3 bases from J, the junction contained 7 bases not matched to a gene.

The CDR3 bases are TGCGCCAGCAGCCCGGGACAGCGAGCCTACGAGCAGTACTTC. As protein: CASSPGQRAYEQYF. The chain recombines TRBV5-1 with TRBJ2-7; 7 nucleotides align to TRBD1. The junction had 6 bases not matched to a gene; V was cut back by 4 bases and J by 2 bases. CDR1 and CDR2 (germline): SGHRS, YFSETQ. The CDR3 spans 14 residues.

This clonotype was seen a few times. The chain recombines TRBV29-1 with TRBJ2-3, with 8 bases that match TRBD2. Germline V gene lookup returns CDR1 SQVTM and CDR2 ANQGSEA. The CDR3 runs to 14 residues. The V segment lost 7 bases and the J segment 4 bases; nucleotides outside the gene matches: 10. Written as DNA, the CDR3 is TGCAGCGCTAGCGGCGGGGGGATCGCAGATACGCAGTATTTT. This translates into CSASGGGIADTQYF.

This sequence joins TRBV3-1 and TRBJ2-1, with D maybe TRBD1 (5 bases). The V and J ends lost 5 bases and 10 bases respectively, with 21 bases between them. The CDR3 covers 15 residues. Germline-derived CDR1 and CDR2 are LGHDT and YNNKEL (reference sequence). CDR3 nucleotide sequence: TGTGCCAGCAGCAAAAGAAGCCAGGGTTTCGGGGAGCAGTTCTTC. Protein: CASSKRSQGFGEQFF.

The chain recombines TRBV12-3 or TRBV12-4 with TRBJ2-1, with 7 positions matching TRBD2. Trimming took 5 bases from V and 8 from J; bases not matched to a gene: 12. The CDR3 runs to 15 residues. CDR3 residues: CASSTGTTVVDEQFF. In nucleotides, the CDR3 is TGTGCCAGCAGTACCGGGACTACCGTAGTGGATGAGCAGTTCTTC.

The rearrangement uses TRBV6-1 and TRBJ2-2; D is unresolved. CDR1 MNHNS and CDR2 SASEGT come from the germline V gene. The CDR3 runs to 15 residues. V was clipped by 3 bases and J by 6 bases, with 14 bases between them. The DNA for the CDR3 is TGTGCCAGCAGTGATTCGGGTCAGTTTCCCGGGGAGCTGTTTTTT. Protein: CASSDSGQFPGELFF.